This TCR beta chain stems from a study of shared clonotypes between healthy human individuals. Study information: Per donor, three plates held CD4 naive cells, three held CD4 memory, two held CD8 naive and one held CD8 memory. The study's findings and limits: Sharing across a handful of donors was seen in 4% to 6.5% of naive CD4 clonotypes. Relative to memory subsets, naive subsets generally showed larger estimated richness. Despite large depth, rarefaction showed incomplete sorted-subset sequencing.

There are 15 residues in the CDR3. The J segment lost 8 bases and the V segment lost 8 bases, leaving 18 bases of the junction unmatched. Germline CDR1 SQVTM, CDR2 ANQGSEA. Naive CD8 cells were CD45RO-negative, positively selected for CCR7, excluding terminally differentiated effector memory CD45RA+ cells. TCRdb keeps only in-frame clones here, not all; method: immunoSEQ multiplex PCR. The profile covers about 2.2 million clones, with roughly 91% appearing a single time and more than 1.5% taken by the ten largest. About this clone: The antigen remains undetermined.

Source material: naive CD8+ T cells from PBMCs. The rearrangement links TRBV29-1 to TRBJ2-1; 7 bases fit TRBD2. The clonotype comes from a man in his late teens or twenties in good health. Some clones in this sample may be carry-over from other donors' samples. This CDR3 reads CSITIGSGPFYEQFF. In DNA, the CDR3 is TGCAGCATCACTATCGGTAGCGGGCCTTTCTATGAGCAGTTCTTC.